These T cell receptor beta chains were read from a single sample in a study of PD-L1 blockade in urothelial cancer. The data were produced by immunoSEQ multiplex PCR, yet TCRdb's version contains in-frame clones alone and is incomplete. In the table there are 70,000 or so clones, under 90% of which are singletons. Sequenced material: PBMCs, taken around atezolizumab (anti-PD-L1) treatment. The receptors were gathered from a man in his sixties or seventies with urothelial cancer. Both conserved end residues are part of each CDR3. Fields, in order: V gene, J gene, CDR3 length, CDR3 protein.

>TRBV5-1|TRBJ2-3|14
CASSFDKSTDTQYF
>TRBV5-8|TRBJ2-7|15
CASSLAGTTVYEQYF
>TRBV11-3|TRBJ1-1|13
CASSLDPGGAAFF
>TRBV7-3|TRBJ2-1|15
CASSQGLAGKNEQFF
>TRBV13|TRBJ1-1|13
CASSAGTGGEAFF
>TRBV5-1|TRBJ2-4|15
CASSSSPSTENIQYF
>TRBV28|TRBJ2-5|17
CASSLWQGARFQETQYF
>TRBV19|TRBJ1-5|15
CASSAQGGSNQPQHF
>TRBV5-1|TRBJ1-4|14
CASSFGGTNEKLFF
>TRBV10-3|TRBJ2-3|13
CAMGLAPTDTQYF
>TRBV28|TRBJ2-7|18
CASSLGSGLLIEGYEQYF
>TRBV28|TRBJ1-5|16
CASSLHGQGLNQPQHF
>TRBV11-2|TRBJ2-2|14
CASGKQGATGELFF
>TRBV14|TRBJ1-2|15
CASSQFGPGTTGYTF
>TRBV6-4|TRBJ2-2|15
CASSDGTGDTGELFF
>TRBV10-3|TRBJ1-5|18
CAISEGQGAPGPNQPQHF
>TRBV6-5|TRBJ2-7|15
CASSPAGQGPHEQYF
>TRBV28|TRBJ1-2|13
CASHRTARYGYTF
>TRBV30|TRBJ2-3|15
CAWSTLAGVGDTQYF
>TRBV11-2|TRBJ2-7|13
CASSGQGGYEQYF
>TRBV23-1|TRBJ2-7|16
CATSPNARSIPYEQYF
>TRBV5-1|TRBJ2-7|14
CASSLTSGAYEQYF
>TRBV9|TRBJ2-1|19
CASSVALGQGSNHKNEQFF
>TRBV5-4|TRBJ2-2|16
CASSPLAGPGTGELFF
>TRBV28|TRBJ2-7|11
CASLSTGGVYF
>TRBV10-2|TRBJ1-1|11
CASSPNTEAFF
>TRBV30|TRBJ2-3|14
CAWSVLKRTDTQYF
>TRBV21-1|TRBJ2-7|19
CASSTPTSGRARGDYEQYF
>TRBV11-2|TRBJ2-5|14
CASSGGDWQETQYF
>TRBV27|TRBJ2-4|16
CASSPRQVYAKNIQYF
>TRBV9|TRBJ2-5|14
CASSTSGQQETQYF
>TRBV6-6|TRBJ2-4|14
CASSPTSRETIQYF
>TRBV11-2|TRBJ2-7|16
CASSPSWGGRSYEQYF
>TRBV5-4|TRBJ1-2|12
CASSLDSLGYTF
>TRBV6-6|TRBJ1-2|15
CASSYSSKGPWGYTF
>TRBV27|TRBJ2-7|15
CASRGASGWGGEQYF
>TRBV7-3|TRBJ2-3|14
CASSSGLHTDTQYF
>TRBV6-1|TRBJ2-1|11
CASSLYNEQFF
>TRBV18|TRBJ2-5|13
CASSPDTKETQYF
>TRBV10-2|TRBJ2-1|14
CASSELAGGGEQFF
>TRBV7-9|TRBJ1-2|15
CASSLGPTGSLGYTF
>TRBV10-3|TRBJ2-1|15
CAISEGGQGANEQFF
>TRBV5-1|TRBJ2-7|13
CASSPDNSYEQYF
>TRBV18|TRBJ1-5|15
CASSPRGDSNQPQHF
>TRBV13|TRBJ2-1|14
CASSSGWGGNEQFF
>TRBV27|TRBJ1-2|14
CASSSGQADYGYTF
>TRBV18|TRBJ1-2|14
CASSPQETNYGYTF
>TRBV7-8|TRBJ2-5|15
CASSSTGGGRGTQYF
>TRBV4-1|TRBJ2-4|14
CASSGGQGNFIQYF
>TRBV7-3|TRBJ2-7|17
CASSLGRTSGIRNEQYF
>TRBV9|TRBJ2-5|15
CASSLRAGARETQYF